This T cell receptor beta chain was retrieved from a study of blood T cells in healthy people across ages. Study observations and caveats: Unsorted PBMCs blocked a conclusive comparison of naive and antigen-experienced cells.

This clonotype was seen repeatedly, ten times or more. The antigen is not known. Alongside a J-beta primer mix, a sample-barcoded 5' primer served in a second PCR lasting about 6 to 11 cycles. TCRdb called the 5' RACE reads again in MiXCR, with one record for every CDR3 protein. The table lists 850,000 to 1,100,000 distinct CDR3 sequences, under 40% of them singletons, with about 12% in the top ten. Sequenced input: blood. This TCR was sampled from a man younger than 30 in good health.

The CDR3 sequence is CASSLEGSGTEAFF. As DNA, the CDR3 is TGTGCCAGCAGCTTAGAGGGTTCTGGCACTGAAGCTTTCTTT. The chain employs TRBV7-9 and TRBJ1-1; no definite D call. V shed 1 base and J shed 4 bases, with 10 bases lying between them. From germline, CDR1 is SEHNR and CDR2 FQNEAQ (reference sequence). This CDR3 has 14 amino acids.